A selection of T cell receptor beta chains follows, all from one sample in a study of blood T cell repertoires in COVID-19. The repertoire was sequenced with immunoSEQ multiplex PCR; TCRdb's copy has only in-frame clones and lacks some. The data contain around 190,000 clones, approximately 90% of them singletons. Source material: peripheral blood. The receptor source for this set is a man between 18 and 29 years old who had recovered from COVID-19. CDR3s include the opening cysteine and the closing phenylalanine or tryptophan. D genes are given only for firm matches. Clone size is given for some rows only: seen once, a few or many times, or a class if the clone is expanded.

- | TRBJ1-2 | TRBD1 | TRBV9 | TGTGCCAGCAGCGACCTACAGGGGTCCAACACCTTC | CASSDLQGSNTF
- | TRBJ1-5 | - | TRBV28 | TGTGCCAGCAACCAGGATAGCAATCAGCCCCAGCATTTT | CASNQDSNQPQHF
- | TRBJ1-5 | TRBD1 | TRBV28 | TGTGCCAGCAGTTTATGGGGACAGGGGACGAGCAATCAGCCCCAGCATTTT | CASSLWGQGTSNQPQHF
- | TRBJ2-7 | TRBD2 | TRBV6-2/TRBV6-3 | TGTGCCAGCAGTGGGGGGGACGGGGTCTCCTACGAGCAGTACTTC | CASSGGDGVSYEQYF
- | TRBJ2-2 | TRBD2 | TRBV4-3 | TGCGCCAGCAGCCAGGCGGGAGGGCCTACCGGGGAGCTGTTTTTT | CASSQAGGPTGELFF
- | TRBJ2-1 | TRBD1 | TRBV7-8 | TGTGCCAGCAGCTCGCCAATACAGGGGTACAATGAGCAGTTCTTC | CASSSPIQGYNEQFF
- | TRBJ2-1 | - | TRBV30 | TGTGCCTGGAGAGGGGTAACTGAGCAGTTCTTC | CAWRGVTEQFF
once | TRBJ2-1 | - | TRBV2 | TGTGCCAGCAGTGACCCTAGGGAGACCTATGAGCAGTTCTTC | CASSDPRETYEQFF
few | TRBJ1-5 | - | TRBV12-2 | TGTGCAAGTCGCTTCGACCTGGACAGCAGCAATCAGCCCCAGCATTTT | CASRFDLDSSNQPQHF
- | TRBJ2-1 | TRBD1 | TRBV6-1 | TGTGCCAGCAGTGAAACCAGGGACAGGGTAGTCCCCACCTACAATGAGCAGTTCTTC | CASSETRDRVVPTYNEQFF
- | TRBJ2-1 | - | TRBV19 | TGTGCCAGTAGTATGGGCAGGGCGAATGAGCAGTTCTTC | CASSMGRANEQFF
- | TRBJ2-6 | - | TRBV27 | TGTGCCAGCAGTTCACAGGTTCACAGCTCTGGGGCCAACGTCCTGACTTTC | CASSSQVHSSGANVLTF
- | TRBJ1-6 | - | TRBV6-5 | TGTGCCAGCTCAGCGAATAATTCACCCCTCCACTTT | CASSANNSPLHF
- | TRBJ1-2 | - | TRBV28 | TGTGCCAGCAGTTTTGAGTTTGGCTACACCTTC | CASSFEFGYTF
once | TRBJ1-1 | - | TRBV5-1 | TGCGCCAGCAGCTTGTCGGGGACAAAAAGCGAAGCTTTCTTT | CASSLSGTKSEAFF
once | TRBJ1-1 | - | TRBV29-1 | TGCAGCGTTGAAAAACCCGGGGGAAGGACTGAAGCTTTCTTT | CSVEKPGGRTEAFF
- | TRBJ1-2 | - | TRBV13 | TGTGCCAGCAGCTCCAATGCCAGGGGCGGCTACACCTTC | CASSSNARGGYTF
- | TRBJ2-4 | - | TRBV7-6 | TGTGCCAGCAGCTTTGGGACTCAGGACATTCAGTACTTC | CASSFGTQDIQYF
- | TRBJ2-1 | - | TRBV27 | TGTGCCAGCAGTTTATCGGGGGGGCCCTTCAATGAGCAGTTCTTC | CASSLSGGPFNEQFF
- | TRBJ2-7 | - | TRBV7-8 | TGTGCCGGAGGAGGCGAGCAGTACTTC | CAGGGEQYF
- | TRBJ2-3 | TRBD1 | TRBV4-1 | TGCGCCAGCAGCCAAGAATTGGACAGGGTATTGGATACGCAGTATTTT | CASSQELDRVLDTQYF
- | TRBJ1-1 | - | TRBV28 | TGTGCCAGCAGTTCGAGCGGGCGTGAAGCTTTCTTT | CASSSSGREAFF
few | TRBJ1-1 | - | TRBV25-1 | TGTGCCAGCAGTGCGGGTGATGTTGGGGCTTTCTTT | CASSAGDVGAFF
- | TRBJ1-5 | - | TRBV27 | TGTGCCAGCGGTAGTAGAGGGGGAGCGACCCAGCATTTT | CASGSRGGATQHF
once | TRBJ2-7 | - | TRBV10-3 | TGTGCCATCAGTGACCGGGACAACTCCTACGAGCAGTACTTC | CAISDRDNSYEQYF
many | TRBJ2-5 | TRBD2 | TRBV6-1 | TGTGCCAGCAGTGAACCGGGACTAGGGGAGACCCAGTACTTC | CASSEPGLGETQYF
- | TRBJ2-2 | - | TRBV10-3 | TGTGCCATCAGTGAGTCGACTCTGACGGTGAACACCGGGGAGCTGTTTTTT | CAISESTLTVNTGELFF
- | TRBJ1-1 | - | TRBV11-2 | TGTGCCAGCAGCTTAGAGGTTCGGCAGGGCAAAGCTTTCTTT | CASSLEVRQGKAFF
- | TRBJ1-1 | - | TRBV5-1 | TGCGCCAGCAGCTTGGCCAGTCAGGGTGTTGCTTTCTTT | CASSLASQGVAFF
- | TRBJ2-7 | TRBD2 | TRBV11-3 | TGTGCCAGCAGCTTTAAAAAAAGCGGGAGGGAGCAGTACTTC | CASSFKKSGREQYF
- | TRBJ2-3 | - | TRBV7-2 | TGTGCCAGGCTTCCCCGCCTACATACGCAGTATTTT | CARLPRLHTQYF
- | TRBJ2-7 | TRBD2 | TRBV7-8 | TGTGCCAGCAGCACGCGGGAGGGCCTTTGGTACGAGCAGTACTTC | CASSTREGLWYEQYF
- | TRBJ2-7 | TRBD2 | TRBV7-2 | TGTGCCAGCAGCCCCAGCGGGGTCGACGAGCAGTACTTC | CASSPSGVDEQYF
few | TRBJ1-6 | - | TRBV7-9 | TGTGCCAGCAGCCCTGGGGCGGGGATGGATTCACCCCTCCACTTT | CASSPGAGMDSPLHF
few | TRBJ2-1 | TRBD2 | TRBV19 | TGTGCCAGTAGTATTACGACTAGCGGGAGGGCTGGTGAGCAGTTCTTC | CASSITTSGRAGEQFF
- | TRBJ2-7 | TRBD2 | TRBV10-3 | TGTGCCACACGCGCGGGAGGGAACTCCTACGAGCAGTACTTC | CATRAGGNSYEQYF
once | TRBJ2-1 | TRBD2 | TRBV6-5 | TGTGCCAGCAGTTACTCCCTAGCGACGGGGGGGAATGAGCAGTTCTTC | CASSYSLATGGNEQFF
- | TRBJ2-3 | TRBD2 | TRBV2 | TGTGCCAGCAGCTCCGGGACTAGCGGGAGGGCCGCCACGCAGTATTTT | CASSSGTSGRAATQYF
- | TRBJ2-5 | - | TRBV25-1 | TGTGCCAGCGGAGAAGAGACCCAGTACTTC | CASGEETQYF
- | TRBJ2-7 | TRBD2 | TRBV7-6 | TGTGCCAGCAGCGAGGGAGGGGCGTTCCGGGTGCAAGCCCCCTTTTACGAGCAGTACTTC | CASSEGGAFRVQAPFYEQYF
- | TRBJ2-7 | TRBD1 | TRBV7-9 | TGTGCCAGCAGCGTGGGACAGGGCTACGAGCAGTACTTC | CASSVGQGYEQYF
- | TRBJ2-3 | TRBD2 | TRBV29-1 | TGCAGCGCTGGGGGTAGCGGGGGCCCCACAGATACGCAGTATTTT | CSAGGSGGPTDTQYF
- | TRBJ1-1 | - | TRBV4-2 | TGTGCCAGCAGCCGCGACTTGGGGGCGAACACTGAAGCTTTCTTT | CASSRDLGANTEAFF
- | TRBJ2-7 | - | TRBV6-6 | TGTGCCAGCAGGGTTTTCCGGGAGAGGTCCTACGAGCAGTACTTC | CASRVFRERSYEQYF
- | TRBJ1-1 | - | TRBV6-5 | TGTGCCAGCAGGGGACAACTGAACACTGAAGCTTTCTTT | CASRGQLNTEAFF
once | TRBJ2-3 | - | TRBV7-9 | TGTGCCAGCAACCCGAGGGGGAATGGAGATACGCAGTATTTT | CASNPRGNGDTQYF
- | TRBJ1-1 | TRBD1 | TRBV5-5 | TGTGCCAGCAGCTGGGCGGACAGGGGTCGGAACACTGAAGCTTTCTTT | CASSWADRGRNTEAFF
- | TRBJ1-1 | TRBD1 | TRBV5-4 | TGTGCCAGCAGCAAGGACAGGTGGAACACTGAAGCTTTCTTT | CASSKDRWNTEAFF
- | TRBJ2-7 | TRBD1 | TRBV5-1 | TGCGCCAGCAGGCCCAAGGCCCCCGGGACAGGGATCCACGAGCAGTACTTC | CASRPKAPGTGIHEQYF
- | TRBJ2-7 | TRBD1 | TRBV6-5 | TGTGCCAGCAGGGTGGACAGGGGGTCGTACGAGCAGTACTTC | CASRVDRGSYEQYF
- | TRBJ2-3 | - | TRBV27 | TGTGCCAGCAGTTTAATTTGGGCCACAGATACGCAGTATTTT | CASSLIWATDTQYF
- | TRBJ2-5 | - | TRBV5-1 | TGCGCCAGCAGCTTCCAGCGGGAGACCCAGTACTTC | CASSFQRETQYF
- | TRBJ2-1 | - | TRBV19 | TGTGCCAGTAACCCGGGGGGCACCACCTACAATGAGCAGTTCTTC | CASNPGGTTYNEQFF
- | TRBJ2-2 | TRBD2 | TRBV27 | TGTGCCAGCAGTCTAGCGGGAGGGAGGGCCACCGGGGAGCTGTTTTTT | CASSLAGGRATGELFF
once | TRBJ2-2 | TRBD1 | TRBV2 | TGTGCCAGCAGACAGGGGGTCGGGGAGCTGTTTTTT | CASRQGVGELFF
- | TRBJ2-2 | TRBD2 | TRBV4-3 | TGCGCCAGCAGCCAAGATCCGTTAGCGGGAGTTGCCGGGGAGCTGTTTTTT | CASSQDPLAGVAGELFF
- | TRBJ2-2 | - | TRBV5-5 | TGTGCCAGCAGCTTGGGTAGCGCCGGGGAGCTGTTTTTT | CASSLGSAGELFF
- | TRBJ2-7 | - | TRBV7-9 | TGTGCCAGCAGCTTAGAGGGGATAAGTTACGAGCAGTACTTC | CASSLEGISYEQYF
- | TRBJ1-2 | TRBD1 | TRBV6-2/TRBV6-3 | TGTGCCAGCAGCCTTCAAGAGTGGGGGGACAGGAATTATGGCTACACCTTC | CASSLQEWGDRNYGYTF
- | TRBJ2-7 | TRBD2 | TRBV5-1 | TGCGCCAGCAGCCGGACTAGCGGCTCCTACGAGCAGTACTTC | CASSRTSGSYEQYF